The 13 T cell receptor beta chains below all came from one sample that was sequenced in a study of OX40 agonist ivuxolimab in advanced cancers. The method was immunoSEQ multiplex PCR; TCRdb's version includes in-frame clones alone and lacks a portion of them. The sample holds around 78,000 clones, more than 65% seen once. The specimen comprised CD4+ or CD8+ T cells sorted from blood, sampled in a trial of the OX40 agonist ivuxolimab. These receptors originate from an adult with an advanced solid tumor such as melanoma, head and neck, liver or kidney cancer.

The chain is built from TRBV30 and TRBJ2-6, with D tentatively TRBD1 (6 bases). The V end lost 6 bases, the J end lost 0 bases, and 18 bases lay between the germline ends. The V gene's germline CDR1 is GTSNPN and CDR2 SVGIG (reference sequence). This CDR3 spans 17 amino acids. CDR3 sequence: CACIPGQGFSGANVLTF. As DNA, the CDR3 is TGTGCCTGCATACCGGGGCAGGGGTTCTCTGGGGCCAACGTCCTGACTTTC.

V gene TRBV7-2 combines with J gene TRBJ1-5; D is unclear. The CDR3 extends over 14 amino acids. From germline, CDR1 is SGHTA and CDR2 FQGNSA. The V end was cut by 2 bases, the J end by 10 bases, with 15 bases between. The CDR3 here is CASSLSDGVGPQHF. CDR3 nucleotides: TGTGCCAGCAGCTTAAGTGACGGGGTGGGTCCCCAGCATTTT.

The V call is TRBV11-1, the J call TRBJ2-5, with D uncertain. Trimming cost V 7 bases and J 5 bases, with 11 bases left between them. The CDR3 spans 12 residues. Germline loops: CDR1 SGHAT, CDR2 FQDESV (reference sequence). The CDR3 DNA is TGTGCCAGCACGATGGTGGCGGAGACCCAGTACTTC. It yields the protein CASTMVAETQYF.

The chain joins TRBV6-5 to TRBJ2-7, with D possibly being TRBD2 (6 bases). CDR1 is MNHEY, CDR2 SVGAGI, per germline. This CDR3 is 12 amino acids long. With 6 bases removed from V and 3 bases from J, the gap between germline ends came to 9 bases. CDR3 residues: CASSRGLYEQYF. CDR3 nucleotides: TGTGCCAGCAGCCGGGGACTCTACGAGCAGTACTTC.

Here the CDR3 DNA reads TGTGCCAGTAGTATGTCCAGAGGCCACGAGCAGTACTTC. Amino acid sequence: CASSMSRGHEQYF. The J gene is TRBJ2-7, the V gene TRBV19; D is unclear. Germline values: CDR1 LNHDA, CDR2 SQIVND (reference sequence). The CDR3 runs 13 residues. V was cut by 3 bases and J by 5 bases, with 11 bases left in between.

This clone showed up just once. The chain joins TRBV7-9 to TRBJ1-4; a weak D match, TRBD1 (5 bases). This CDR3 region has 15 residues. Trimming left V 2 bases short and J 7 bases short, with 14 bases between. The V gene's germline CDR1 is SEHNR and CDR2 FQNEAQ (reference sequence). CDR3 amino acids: CASSLSAERGEKLFF. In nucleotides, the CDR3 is TGTGCCAGCAGCTTATCCGCAGAGAGGGGTGAAAAACTGTTTTTT.

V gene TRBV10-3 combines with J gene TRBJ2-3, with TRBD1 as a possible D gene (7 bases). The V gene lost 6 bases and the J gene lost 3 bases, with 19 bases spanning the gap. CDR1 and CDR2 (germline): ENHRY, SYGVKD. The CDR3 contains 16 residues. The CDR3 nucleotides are TGTGCCATCAGCTCGGGACAGCGGGCAGGGACAGATACGCAGTATTTT. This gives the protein CAISSGQRAGTDTQYF.

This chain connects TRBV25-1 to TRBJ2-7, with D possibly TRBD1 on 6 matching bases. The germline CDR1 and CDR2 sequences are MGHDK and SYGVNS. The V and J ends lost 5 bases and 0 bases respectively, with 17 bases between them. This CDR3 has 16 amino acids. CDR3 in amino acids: CASSKTSGTPSYEQYF. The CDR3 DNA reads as TGTGCCAGCAGTAAGACATCCGGGACACCCTCCTACGAGCAGTACTTC.

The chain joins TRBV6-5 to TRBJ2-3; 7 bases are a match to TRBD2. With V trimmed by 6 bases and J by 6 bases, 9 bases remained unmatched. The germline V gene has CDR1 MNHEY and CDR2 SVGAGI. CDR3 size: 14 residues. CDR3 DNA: TGTGCCAGCAGCCCCGAGGACGGGAGGGATACGCAGTATTTT. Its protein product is CASSPEDGRDTQYF.

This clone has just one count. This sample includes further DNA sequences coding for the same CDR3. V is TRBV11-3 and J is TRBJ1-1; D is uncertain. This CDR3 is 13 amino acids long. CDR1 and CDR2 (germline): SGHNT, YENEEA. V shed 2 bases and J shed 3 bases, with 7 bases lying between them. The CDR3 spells CASSLLRDTEAFF. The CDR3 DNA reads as TGTGCCAGCAGCTTACTTAGGGACACTGAAGCTTTCTTT. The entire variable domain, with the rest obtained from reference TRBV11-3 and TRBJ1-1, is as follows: EAGVVQSPRYKIIEKKQPVAFWCNPISGHNTLYWYLQNLGQGPELLIRYENEEAVDDSQLPKDRFSAERLKGVDSTLKIQPAELGDSAVYLCASSLLRDTEAFFGQGTRLTVV.

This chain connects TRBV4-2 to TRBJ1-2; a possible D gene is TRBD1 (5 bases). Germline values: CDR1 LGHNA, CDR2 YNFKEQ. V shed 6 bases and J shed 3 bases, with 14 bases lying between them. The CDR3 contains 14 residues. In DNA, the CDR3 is TGTGCCAGCAGTCGGGGGACGGTACACTATGGCTACACCTTC. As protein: CASSRGTVHYGYTF.

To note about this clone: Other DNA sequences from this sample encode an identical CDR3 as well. CDR3 amino acids: CASSSDPNTEAFF. CDR3 nucleotide sequence: TGCGCCAGCAGCTCGGATCCGAACACTGAAGCTTTCTTT. The chain has TRBV5-1 and TRBJ1-1; D is ambiguous. Per germline, CDR1 SGHRS and CDR2 YFSETQ. This CDR3 comprises 13 residues. V was shortened by 3 bases and J by 1 base, with 7 bases between the two germline ends.

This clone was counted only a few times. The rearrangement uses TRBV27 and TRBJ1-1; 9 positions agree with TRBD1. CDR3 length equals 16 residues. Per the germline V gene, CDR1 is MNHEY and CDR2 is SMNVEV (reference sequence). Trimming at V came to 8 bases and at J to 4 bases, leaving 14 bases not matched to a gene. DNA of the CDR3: TGTGCCAGCGGCACTACCCGCCCGGGACAGGGCACTGAAGCTTTCTTT. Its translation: CASGTTRPGQGTEAFF.